This T cell receptor beta chain was recorded in a study of T cells in tuberculosis. Overall study: T cells were selected with CD1B tetramers loaded with glucose monomycolate.

Study-level findings and limits: The stringent gate may have excluded weak CD1B-GMM tetramer binders.

Germline V gene sequence: CDR1 SGHTA, CDR2 FQGNSA. V was clipped by 2 bases and J by 8 bases, with 12 bases between them. The CDR3 spans 13 residues. Chain pairing is unknown; alpha and beta were sequenced separately. Sequencing used immunoSEQ multiplex PCR; TCRdb keeps in-frame clones, though not all of them. The profile shows 50,000 to 65,000 clones, approximately 91% of them singletons. After thawing and overnight rest, PBMC were stained with GMM-loaded CD1B tetramer, viability dye and anti-CD3 for sorting. The lipid loaded on the CD1B tetramers was C32 glucose monomycolate from Rhodococcus equi. Before cryopreservation, the sorted PBMC lost their CD14-expressing monocytes.

The rearrangement uses TRBV7-2 and TRBJ1-2; D is possibly TRBD1 (6 bases). Sequenced sample: CD1b-GMM tetramer-negative cells sorted from PBMCs. This TCR came from an adult woman with latent tuberculosis. The CDR3 coding sequence is TGTGCCAGCAGCTTAATGGGACAAAGGGGCTACACCTTC. Translating gives CASSLMGQRGYTF. The variable domain in full, completed from reference TRBV7-2 and TRBJ1-2, reads GAGVSQSPSNKVTEKGKDVELRCDPISGHTALYWYRQSLGQGLEFLIYFQGNSAPDKSGLPSDRFSAERTGGSVSTLTIQRTQQEDSAVYLCASSLMGQRGYTFGSGTRLTVV.